This T cell receptor (beta chain) was documented in a study of shared clonotypes between healthy human individuals. The data were produced by immunoSEQ multiplex PCR, yet TCRdb's version contains in-frame clones alone and is incomplete. The sample lists 550,000 to 600,000 clones, roughly 72% occurring once. Samples left unsorted employed tens of millions of PBMCs for genomic DNA. Deletions cut 5 bases from V and 4 bases from J, with 15 bases between. Germline V gives CDR1 LNHDA, CDR2 SQIVND (reference sequence). The CDR3 covers 15 residues. The receptor comes from a woman aged 40 to 50 in good health. Some clones in this sample may be carry-over from other donors' samples. Sequenced: PBMCs. The chain has TRBV19 and TRBJ2-1, with D possibly TRBD2 on 6 matching bases. The DNA of the CDR3 is TGTGCCAGTAGTCCACAGGCGGGGCCTTACAATGAGCAGTTCTTC. Protein sequence: CASSPQAGPYNEQFF.